This TCR beta chain was observed in a study of blood T cell repertoires in COVID-19. About the study: Samples came from the United States, Italy and Spain, spanning acute and convalescent COVID-19. PBMCs, B-cell-depleted T cells, or T cells provided the cDNA or gDNA that made up the material.

In Cohort 3, a recovered donor had either two negative PCRs, clearance, or symptom resolution. TCRdb keeps only in-frame clones here, not all; method: immunoSEQ multiplex PCR. The sample shows roughly 250,000 clones, more than 85% of them seen only once. V was pared by 0 bases and J by 0 bases, with 4 bases of the junction left unmatched. Germline CDR1 reads SGHRS; CDR2 reads YFSETQ. CDR3 length equals 17 residues. J is TRBJ1-3 and V is TRBV5-1; TRBD1 agrees at 9 bases. The sequence was collected from a man in his forties who had recovered from COVID-19. Specimen: PBMCs or T cells enriched from blood (not recorded which). The CDR3, as DNA: TGCGCCAGCAGCTTGGAGGGACAGGGCATCTCTGGAAACACCATATATTTT. Encoded protein: CASSLEGQGISGNTIYF.